The clone carrying this TCR beta chain has a single count. Its specificity is unknown. 13 Jbeta primers and 60 Vbeta primers were used for the PCR. Profiled with immunoSEQ multiplex PCR; TCRdb holds only in-frame clones, not every one. The table shows about 200,000 clones, with approximately 80% occurring only once. The germline V gene encodes CDR1 MNHEY and CDR2 SMNVEV (reference sequence). The CDR3 is 14 amino acids. V was trimmed by 5 bases and J by 4 bases, leaving 14 bases between them. This record belongs to a study of cytomegalovirus exposure and HLA in healthy donors. Findings and caveats of the study: A prior analysis recorded that most TCR beta V segments were productive about 87% or about 30% of the time. With further analysis later on, most CMV-associated TCR beta chains appeared HLA-restricted.

The specimen sequenced was PBMCs. This receptor was taken from a boy aged 2 to 10 in good health and CMV-seronegative. The V and J genes are TRBV27 and TRBJ2-5, with a possible D match to TRBD1 (5 bases). The CDR3: CASSPQVPPETQYF. The CDR3 DNA is TGTGCCAGCAGTCCACAGGTCCCGCCAGAGACCCAGTACTTC.